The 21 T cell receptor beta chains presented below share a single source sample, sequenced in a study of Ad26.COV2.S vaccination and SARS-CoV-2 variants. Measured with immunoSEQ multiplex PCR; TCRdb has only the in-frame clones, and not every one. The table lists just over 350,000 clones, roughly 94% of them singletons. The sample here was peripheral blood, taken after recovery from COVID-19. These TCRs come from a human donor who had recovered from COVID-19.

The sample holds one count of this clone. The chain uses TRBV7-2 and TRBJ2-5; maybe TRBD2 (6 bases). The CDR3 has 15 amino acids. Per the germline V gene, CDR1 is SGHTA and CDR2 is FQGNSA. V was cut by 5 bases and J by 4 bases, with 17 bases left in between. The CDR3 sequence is CASSNRDFLSETQYF. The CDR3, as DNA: TGTGCCAGCAGCAACCGGGACTTTCTGTCAGAGACCCAGTACTTC.

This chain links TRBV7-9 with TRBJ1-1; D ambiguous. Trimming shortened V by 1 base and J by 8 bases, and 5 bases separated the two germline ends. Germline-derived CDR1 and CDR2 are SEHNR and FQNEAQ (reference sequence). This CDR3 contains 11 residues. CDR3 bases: TGTGCCAGCAGCTTAGGAGGGGAAGCTTTCTTT. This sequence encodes CASSLGGEAFF.

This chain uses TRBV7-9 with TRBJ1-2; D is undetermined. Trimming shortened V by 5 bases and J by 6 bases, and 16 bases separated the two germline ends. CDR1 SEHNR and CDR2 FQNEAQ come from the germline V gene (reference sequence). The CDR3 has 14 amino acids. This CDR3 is CASSLGRAPDGYTF. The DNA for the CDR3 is TGTGCCAGCAGCCTGGGCCGGGCCCCGGATGGCTACACCTTC.

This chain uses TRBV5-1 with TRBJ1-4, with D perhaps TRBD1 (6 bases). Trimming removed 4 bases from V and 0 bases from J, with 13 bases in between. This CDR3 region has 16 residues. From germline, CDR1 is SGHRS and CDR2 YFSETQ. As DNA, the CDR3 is TGCGCCAGCAGCCTAGACAGGCCCCCAACTAATGAAAAACTGTTTTTT. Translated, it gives CASSLDRPPTNEKLFF.

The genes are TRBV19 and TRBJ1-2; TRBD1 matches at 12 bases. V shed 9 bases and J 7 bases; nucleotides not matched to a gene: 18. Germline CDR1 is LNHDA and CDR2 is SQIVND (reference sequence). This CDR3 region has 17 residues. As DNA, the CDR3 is TGTGCCAGCGGTGAGGGGACAGGGGGCGATAGAAGGGCTGGCTACACCTTC. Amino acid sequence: CASGEGTGGDRRAGYTF.

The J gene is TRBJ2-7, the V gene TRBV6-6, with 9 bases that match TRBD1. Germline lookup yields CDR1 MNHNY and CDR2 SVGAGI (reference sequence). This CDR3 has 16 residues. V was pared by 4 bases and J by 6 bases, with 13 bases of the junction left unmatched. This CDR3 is CASSLSPGQGLGEQYF. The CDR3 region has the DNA TGTGCCAGCAGTTTATCGCCGGGACAGGGTTTAGGCGAGCAGTACTTC.

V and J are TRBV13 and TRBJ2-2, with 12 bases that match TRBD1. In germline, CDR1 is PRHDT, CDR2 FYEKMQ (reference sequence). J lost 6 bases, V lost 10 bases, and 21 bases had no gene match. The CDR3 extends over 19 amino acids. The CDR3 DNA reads TGTGCCACCAAACCGGGGGGACAGGGGGCTTCCACCCGCCCCGGGGAGCTGTTTTTT. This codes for CATKPGGQGASTRPGELFF.

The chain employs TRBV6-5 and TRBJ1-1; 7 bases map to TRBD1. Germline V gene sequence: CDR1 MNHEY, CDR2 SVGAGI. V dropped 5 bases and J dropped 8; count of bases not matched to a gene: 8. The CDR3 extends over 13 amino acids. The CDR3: CASSPQGSQEAFF. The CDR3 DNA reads TGTGCCAGCAGTCCACAGGGGAGCCAAGAAGCTTTCTTT.

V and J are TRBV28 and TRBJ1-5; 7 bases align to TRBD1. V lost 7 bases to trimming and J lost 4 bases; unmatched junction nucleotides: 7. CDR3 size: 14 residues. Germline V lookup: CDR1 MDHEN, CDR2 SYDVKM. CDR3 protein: CASIPGQKNQPQHF. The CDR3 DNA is TGTGCCAGCATTCCGGGACAGAAGAATCAGCCCCAGCATTTT. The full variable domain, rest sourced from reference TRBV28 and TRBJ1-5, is DVKVTQSSRYLVKRTGEKVFLECVQDMDHENMFWYRQDPGLGLRLIYFSYDVKMKEKGDIPEGYSVSREKKERFSLILESASTNQTSMYLCASIPGQKNQPQHFGDGTRLSIL.

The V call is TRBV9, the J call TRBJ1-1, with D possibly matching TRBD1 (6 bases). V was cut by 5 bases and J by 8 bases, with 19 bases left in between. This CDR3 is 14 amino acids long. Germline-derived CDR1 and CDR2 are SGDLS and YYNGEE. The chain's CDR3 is CASSEGGGGPEAFF. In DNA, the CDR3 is TGTGCCAGCAGTGAAGGCGGGGGCGGCCCCGAAGCTTTCTTT.

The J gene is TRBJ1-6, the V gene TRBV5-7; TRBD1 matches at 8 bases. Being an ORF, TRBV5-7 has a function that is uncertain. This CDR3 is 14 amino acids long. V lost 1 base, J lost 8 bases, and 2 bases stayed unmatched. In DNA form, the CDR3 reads TGTGCCAGCAGCTTGACAGGGGGTCATTCACCCCTCCACTTT. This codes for CASSLTGGHSPLHF.

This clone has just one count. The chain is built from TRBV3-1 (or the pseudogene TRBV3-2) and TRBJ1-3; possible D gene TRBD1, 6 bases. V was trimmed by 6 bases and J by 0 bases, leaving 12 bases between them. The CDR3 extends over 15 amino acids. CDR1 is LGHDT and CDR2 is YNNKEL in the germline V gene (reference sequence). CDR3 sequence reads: CASSPGTLSGNTIYF. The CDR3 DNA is TGTGCCAGCAGTCCCGGGACACTCTCTGGAAACACCATATATTTT.

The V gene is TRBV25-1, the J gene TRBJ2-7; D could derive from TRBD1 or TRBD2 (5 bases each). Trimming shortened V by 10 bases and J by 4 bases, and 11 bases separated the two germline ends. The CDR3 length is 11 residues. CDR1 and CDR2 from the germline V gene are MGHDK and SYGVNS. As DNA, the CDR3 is TGTGCCACCCAGGGACGGTACGAGCAGTACTTC. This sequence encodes CATQGRYEQYF.

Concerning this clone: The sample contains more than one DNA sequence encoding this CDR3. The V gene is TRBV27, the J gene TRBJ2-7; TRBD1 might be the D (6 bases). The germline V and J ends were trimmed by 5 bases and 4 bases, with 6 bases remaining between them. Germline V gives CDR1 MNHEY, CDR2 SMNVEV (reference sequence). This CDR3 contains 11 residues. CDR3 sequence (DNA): TGTGCCAGCAGTCAGGGGTACGAGCAGTACTTC. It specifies CASSQGYEQYF.

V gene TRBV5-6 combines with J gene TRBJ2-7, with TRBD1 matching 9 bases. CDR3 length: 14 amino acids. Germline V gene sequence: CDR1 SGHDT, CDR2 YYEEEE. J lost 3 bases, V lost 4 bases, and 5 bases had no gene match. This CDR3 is CASSIGTGHYEQYF. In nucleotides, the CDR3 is TGTGCCAGCAGCATCGGGACAGGGCACTACGAGCAGTACTTC. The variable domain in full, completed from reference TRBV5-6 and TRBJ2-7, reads DAGVTQSPTHLIKTRGQQVTLRCSPKSGHDTVSWYQQALGQGPQFIFQYYEEEERQRGNFPDRFSGHQFPNYSSELNVNALLLGDSALYLCASSIGTGHYEQYFGPGTRLTVT.

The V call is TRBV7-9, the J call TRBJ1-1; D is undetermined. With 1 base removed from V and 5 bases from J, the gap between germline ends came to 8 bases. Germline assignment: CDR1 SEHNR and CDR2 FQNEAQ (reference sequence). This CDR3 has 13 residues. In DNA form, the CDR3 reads TGTGCCAGCAGCTTAGAAGGCACGACTGAAGCTTTCTTT. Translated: CASSLEGTTEAFF.

CDR3: CASSYLAGGRYEQYF. DNA for the CDR3: TGTGCCAGCAGTTACTTAGCGGGGGGGCGTTACGAGCAGTACTTC. The V and J genes are TRBV6-5 and TRBJ2-7; 11 bases map to TRBD2. The ends lost 1 base at V and 4 bases at J; junction bases unmatched: 3. The CDR3 totals 15 residues. Germline assignment: CDR1 MNHEY and CDR2 SVGAGI.

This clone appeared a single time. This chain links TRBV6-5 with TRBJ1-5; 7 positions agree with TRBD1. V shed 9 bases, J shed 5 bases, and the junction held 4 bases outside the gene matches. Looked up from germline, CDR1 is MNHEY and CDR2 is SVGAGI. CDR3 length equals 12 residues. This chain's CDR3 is CASRQGDQPQHF. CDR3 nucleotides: TGTGCCAGTCGACAGGGAGATCAGCCCCAGCATTTT.

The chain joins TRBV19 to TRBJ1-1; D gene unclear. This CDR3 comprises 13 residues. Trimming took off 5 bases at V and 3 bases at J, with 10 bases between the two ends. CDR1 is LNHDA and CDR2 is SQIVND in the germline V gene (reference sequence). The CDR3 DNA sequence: TGTGCCAGTAGTCCGAATAGGGACACTGAAGCTTTCTTT. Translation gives CASSPNRDTEAFF.

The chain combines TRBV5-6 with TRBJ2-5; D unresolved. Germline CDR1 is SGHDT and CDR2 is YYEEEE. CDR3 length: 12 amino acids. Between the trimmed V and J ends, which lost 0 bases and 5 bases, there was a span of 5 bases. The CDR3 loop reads CASSLGPETQYF. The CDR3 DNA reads TGTGCCAGCAGCTTGGGTCCCGAGACCCAGTACTTC.

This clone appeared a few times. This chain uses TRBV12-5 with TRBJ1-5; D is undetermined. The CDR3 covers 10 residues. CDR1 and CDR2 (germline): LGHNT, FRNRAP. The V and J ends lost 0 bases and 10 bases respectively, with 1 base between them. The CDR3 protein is CASGLVPQHF. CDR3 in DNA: TGTGCTAGTGGTTTGGTACCCCAGCATTTT.